This passage covers 2 T cell receptor beta chains from one sample sequenced in a study of beta chain features in type 1 diabetes. The authors reverse transcribed all of the isolated RNA, so sequencing captured expressed TCRB transcripts. Repertoires were generated with immunoSEQ multiplex PCR, while TCRdb's copy carries only in-frame clones and drops some. The table shows some 300,000 clones, with 8% occurring only once. What was sequenced was central memory CD4+ T cells from blood. These receptors were obtained from a woman under 30 in good health.

This clone was picked up a small number of times. The rearrangement links TRBV27 to TRBJ2-5; 9 bases align to TRBD2. The length of the CDR3 is 18 residues. The V gene end was trimmed by 5 bases and the J gene end by 0 bases; junction bases not matched to a gene: 13. CDR1 and CDR2 (germline): MNHEY, SMNVEV (reference sequence). The CDR3 nucleotides are TGTGCCAGCAGTGTCGGGACTAGCAGTTATTCGTACCAAGAGACCCAGTACTTC. Its translation: CASSVGTSSYSYQETQYF.

This clone appeared a few times. The chain is built from TRBV29-1 and TRBJ2-2; possibly TRBD2 for D (6 bases). This CDR3 is 15 amino acids long. V lost 4 bases to trimming and J lost 1 base, with 13 bases between them. Germline V gene lookup returns CDR1 SQVTM and CDR2 ANQGSEA. The CDR3 sequence: CSVVGLTRNTGELFF. As DNA, the CDR3 is TGCAGCGTTGTGGGACTCACGAGGAACACCGGGGAGCTGTTTTTT.